The sequence of this T cell receptor beta chain was determined in a study of blood T cell repertoires in COVID-19. About the research overall: Spain, Italy and the United States supplied samples that represented acute and convalescent COVID-19.

This clone was picked up a small number of times. Authors' analysis steps: Amplification from reference gene primers served as the basis for estimated nucleated cell counts. Method: immunoSEQ multiplex PCR; TCRdb's copy keeps in-frame clones and lacks some. V and J calls and clone size are as listed in that table; D and trimming were resolved from the DNA. The data contain roughly 80,000 clones, 88% of them singletons. Specimen: peripheral blood. This clonotype was sampled from an elderly woman with acute or convalescent COVID-19.

In DNA, the CDR3 is TGTGCCAGCAGCCAAGATGTGGCTAGGGATACGCAGTATTTT. Translation gives CASSQDVARDTQYF. The J gene is TRBJ2-3, the V gene TRBV3-1 (or the pseudogene TRBV3-2); D is undetermined. CDR1 and CDR2 (germline): LGHDT, YNNKEL (reference sequence). The CDR3 loop spans 14 amino acids. V lost 0 bases and J lost 6, with 10 bases in between.